Detailed here is one T cell receptor (beta chain). As yet, its antigen is unknown. The data originate from a study of T-cell reconstitution after alpha-beta-depleted transplantation in children. Study observations and caveats: A year post-transplant, T-cell counts and diversity derived mostly from newly produced T cells. By about two months after transplant, alpha-beta T cells reportedly arose from several hundred graft clones that had expanded. From surviving recipient T cells and thymic progenitors came the high day-60 TCRbeta diversity observed in some patients.

The trim removed 1 base at V and 4 bases at J, leaving 19 bases unmatched. Germline V lookup: CDR1 SEHNR, CDR2 FQNEAQ (reference sequence). The CDR3 is 20 residues long. This sample's TCRbeta library carried unique molecular identifier barcodes. Each CDR3 protein gets one entry after TCRdb re-called the PCR reads with MiXCR. The repertoire consists of just over 950,000 distinct CDR3 sequences, with around 30% occurring once and the leading ten covering roughly 31%. The source was PBMCs, mostly from graft donor cells, collected 360 days after TCRalphabeta/CD19-depleted stem cell transplant. The chain links TRBV7-9 to TRBJ1-2, with TRBD1 identical over 9 bases. This receptor was taken from a boy younger than two who had a stem cell transplant for SCID, so the T cells may come from the graft donor. CDR3 region: CASSLVLVRDRAGDGYGYTF. DNA of the CDR3: TGTGCCAGCAGCTTAGTTCTGGTCCGGGACAGGGCAGGAGACGGCTATGGCTACACCTTC.